This TCR beta chain was observed in a study of spatial heterogeneity in lung cancer. Study-wide background: Samples were obtained from around 72 donors, all untreated early-stage non-small cell lung cancer patients. The count of detected beta-chain sequences consistently exceeded that of alpha-chain sequences.

This clonotype was observed many times. TCRdb itself ran the 5' RACE reads through MiXCR, one entry per CDR3 protein. The data show over 45,000 distinct CDR3 sequences, with about 11% seen just once and over 30% held by the top ten. Germline V CDR1 and CDR2: SNHLY, FYNNEI. There are 14 residues in the CDR3. Trimming removed 5 bases from V and 2 bases from J, with 12 bases in between. The time point denotes: blood at routine non-recurrence follow-up after resection. Whole RNA came from tumor, nontumor lung or frozen PBMC and was sequenced without being sorted. The rearrangement links TRBV2 to TRBJ1-1; D not resolved. The sequence was collected from a male donor with early-stage non-small cell lung cancer. Source: PBMCs, taken at follow-up. CDR3 region: CASSLERANTEAFF. As DNA, the CDR3 is TGTGCCAGCAGTCTAGAGCGAGCAAACACTGAAGCTTTCTTT.